This T cell receptor (beta chain) was sequenced in a study of molecular identifiers for immune sequencing clone quantification. TCRdb re-called the PCR reads with MiXCR, one entry per CDR3 protein. The sample contains tens of thousands of distinct CDR3 sequences, around 17% of which appear only once. Germline loops: CDR1 SQVTM, CDR2 ANQGSEA. This CDR3 is 13 amino acids long. This sequence was found in a human donor in good health. Some libraries in this study had Jurkat cell RNA spiked in. The sample consisted of naive CD8+ T cells from blood, with Jurkat cell RNA spiked in. Subset specified: FACS-sorted CD8+CD4-CCR7+CD45RA+ naive T cells. The chain couples TRBV29-1 to TRBJ2-1; D uncertain. The CDR3 reads CSSIQRNYNEQFF. CDR3 coding DNA: TGCAGTAGTATACAGAGGAACTACAATGAGCAGTTCTTC.